This T cell receptor (beta chain) originates from a study of cytomegalovirus exposure and HLA in healthy donors. Study-level results: Certain indistinguishable V segments, among them TRBV6-2 and TRBV6-3, were excluded.

Germline-derived CDR1 and CDR2 are MGHRA and YSYEKL. CDR3 size: 16 residues. Trimming at V came to 0 bases and at J to 4 bases, leaving 4 bases not matched to a gene. The PCR had 60 Vbeta and 13 Jbeta primers. TCRdb's table, derived via immunoSEQ multiplex PCR, lists solely in-frame clones and lacks some. The repertoire holds 150,000 to 200,000 clones, with roughly 77% as singletons. Note on this clone: Its antigen is unidentified.

The material sequenced was PBMCs. The source is a woman aged 45-60 years in good health and CMV-seronegative. V and J are TRBV4-1 and TRBJ1-3; 9 bases align to TRBD1. In nucleotides, the CDR3 is TGCGCCAGCAGCCAAGATCCCGGGACAGGGGGAAACACCATATATTTT. This sequence encodes CASSQDPGTGGNTIYF.